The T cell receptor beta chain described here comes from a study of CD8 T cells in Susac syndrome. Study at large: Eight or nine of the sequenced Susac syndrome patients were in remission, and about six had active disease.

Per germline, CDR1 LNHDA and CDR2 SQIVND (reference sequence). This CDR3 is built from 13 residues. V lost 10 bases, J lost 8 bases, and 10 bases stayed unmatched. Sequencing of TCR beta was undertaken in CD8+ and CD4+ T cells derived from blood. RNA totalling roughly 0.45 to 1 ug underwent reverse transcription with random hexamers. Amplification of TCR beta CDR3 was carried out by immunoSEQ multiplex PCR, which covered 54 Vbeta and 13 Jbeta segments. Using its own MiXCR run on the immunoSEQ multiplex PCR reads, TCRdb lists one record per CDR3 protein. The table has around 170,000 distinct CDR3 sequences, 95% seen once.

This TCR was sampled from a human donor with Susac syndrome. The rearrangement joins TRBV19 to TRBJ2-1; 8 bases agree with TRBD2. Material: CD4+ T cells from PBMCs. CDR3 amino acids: CATAERGGDEQFF. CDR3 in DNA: TGTGCCACCGCAGAACGGGGGGGCGATGAGCAGTTCTTC.